This T cell receptor beta chain was captured in a study of identical twins. Findings and limits, study-wide: There was more out-of-frame TCR alpha sharing in monozygotic twins than models estimated. Instead of following the same donors, the conclusions were based on cross-sectional statistical analysis.

MiXCR, applied by TCRdb to the 5' RACE reads, yields one record per CDR3 protein. The data contain some 1,600,000 distinct CDR3 sequences, around 29% of them singletons. The CDR3 consists of 14 residues. Trimming pared 4 bases from V and 6 bases from J, leaving 14 bases between. Germline CDR1 is SGHRS and CDR2 is YFSETQ. This clonotype was observed at least ten times. Its antigen is as yet unknown. Healthy Caucasians alone served as donors. The chain carries TRBV5-1 and TRBJ2-1, with D unclear. The sequenced sample consisted of cord blood. The sequence came from a newborn girl in good health. This CDR3 reads CASSDSGSLNEQFF. DNA of the CDR3: TGCGCCAGCAGCGACTCCGGTTCTCTCAATGAGCAGTTCTTC.